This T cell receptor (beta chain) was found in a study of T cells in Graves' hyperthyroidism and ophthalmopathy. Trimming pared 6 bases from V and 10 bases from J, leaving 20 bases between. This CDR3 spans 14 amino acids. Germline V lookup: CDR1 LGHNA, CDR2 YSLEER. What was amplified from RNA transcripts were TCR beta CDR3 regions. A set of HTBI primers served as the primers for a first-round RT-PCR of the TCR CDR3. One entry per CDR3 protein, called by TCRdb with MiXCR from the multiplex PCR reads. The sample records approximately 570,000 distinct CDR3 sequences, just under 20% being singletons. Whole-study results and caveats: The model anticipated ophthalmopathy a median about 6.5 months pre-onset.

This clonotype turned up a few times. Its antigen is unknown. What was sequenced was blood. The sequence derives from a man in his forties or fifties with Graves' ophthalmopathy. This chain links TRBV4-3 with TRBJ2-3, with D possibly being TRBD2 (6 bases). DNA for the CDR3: TGCGCCAGCAGTGGAGGGTTGGGACGGGGAGCGCAGTATTTT. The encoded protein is CASSGGLGRGAQYF.